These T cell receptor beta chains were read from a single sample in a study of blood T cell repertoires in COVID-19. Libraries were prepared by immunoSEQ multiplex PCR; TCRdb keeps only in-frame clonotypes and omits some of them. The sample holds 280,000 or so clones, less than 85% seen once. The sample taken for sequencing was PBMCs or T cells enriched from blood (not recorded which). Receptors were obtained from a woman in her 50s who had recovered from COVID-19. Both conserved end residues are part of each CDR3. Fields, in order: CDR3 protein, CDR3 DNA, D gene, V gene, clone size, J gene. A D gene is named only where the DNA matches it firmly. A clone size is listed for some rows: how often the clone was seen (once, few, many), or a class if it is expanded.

CDR3aa: CASSTDSRTNYGYTF
CDR3nt: TGTGCCAGCAGCACCGACAGTAGAACAAACTATGGCTACACCTTC
d_gene: NA
v_gene: TRBV7-9
abundance: NA
j_gene: TRBJ1-2

CDR3aa: CASSLGQGVTEAFF
CDR3nt: TGTGCCAGCAGCTTGGGACAGGGGGTCACTGAAGCTTTCTTT
d_gene: TRBD1
v_gene: TRBV5-4
abundance: NA
j_gene: TRBJ1-1

CDR3aa: CASSPTWLRGTDTQYF
CDR3nt: TGTGCCAGCAGTCCCACCTGGCTCCGGGGCACAGATACGCAGTATTTT
d_gene: NA
v_gene: TRBV3-1/TRBV3-2
abundance: NA
j_gene: TRBJ2-3

CDR3aa: CASSSTGTAYEQYF
CDR3nt: TGTGCCAGCAGTTCAACCGGGACAGCATACGAGCAGTACTTC
d_gene: TRBD1
v_gene: TRBV2
abundance: NA
j_gene: TRBJ2-7

CDR3aa: CASSFSGRSYEQYF
CDR3nt: TGTGCCAGCAGTTTTAGCGGGAGAAGCTACGAGCAGTACTTC
d_gene: TRBD2
v_gene: TRBV27
abundance: NA
j_gene: TRBJ2-7

CDR3aa: CASSPLRQEPSSNQPQHF
CDR3nt: TGTGCCAGCTCACCACTCCGACAGGAACCCTCTAGCAATCAGCCCCAGCATTTT
d_gene: NA
v_gene: TRBV18
abundance: NA
j_gene: TRBJ1-5

CDR3aa: CARSTGVSYGYTF
CDR3nt: TGTGCCCGGAGTACAGGGGTCAGCTATGGCTACACCTTC
d_gene: TRBD1
v_gene: TRBV30
abundance: NA
j_gene: TRBJ1-2

CDR3aa: CASSSQRSGSDEQYF
CDR3nt: TGTGCCAGTAGTTCCCAGAGAAGCGGGAGCGATGAGCAGTACTTC
d_gene: TRBD2
v_gene: TRBV19
abundance: once
j_gene: TRBJ2-7

CDR3aa: CASSHGTVGNTIYF
CDR3nt: TGTGCCAGCAGCCATGGGACAGTCGGAAACACCATATATTTT
d_gene: TRBD1
v_gene: TRBV3-1/TRBV3-2
abundance: NA
j_gene: TRBJ1-3

CDR3aa: CASSPQRGGLGEQFF
CDR3nt: TGTGCCAGCAGCCCGCAGCGGGGGGGCCTCGGTGAGCAGTTCTTC
d_gene: TRBD2
v_gene: TRBV7-3
abundance: NA
j_gene: TRBJ2-1

CDR3aa: CASSYLGGGIQYF
CDR3nt: TGTGCCAGCAGTTACCTTGGCGGGGGCATTCAGTACTTC
d_gene: TRBD2
v_gene: TRBV6-5
abundance: NA
j_gene: TRBJ2-4

CDR3aa: CASSLVPGDSPLHF
CDR3nt: TGCGCCAGCAGCTTAGTGCCGGGAGATTCACCCCTCCACTTT
d_gene: NA
v_gene: TRBV5-1
abundance: NA
j_gene: TRBJ1-6

CDR3aa: CASSFNSGGYEQYF
CDR3nt: TGTGCCAGCAGCTTCAATAGCGGGGGATACGAGCAGTACTTC
d_gene: TRBD2
v_gene: TRBV7-3
abundance: NA
j_gene: TRBJ2-7

CDR3aa: CASSVVAGRGGYTF
CDR3nt: TGTGCCAGCAGCGTAGTTGCCGGAAGGGGCGGCTACACCTTC
d_gene: NA
v_gene: TRBV9
abundance: NA
j_gene: TRBJ1-2